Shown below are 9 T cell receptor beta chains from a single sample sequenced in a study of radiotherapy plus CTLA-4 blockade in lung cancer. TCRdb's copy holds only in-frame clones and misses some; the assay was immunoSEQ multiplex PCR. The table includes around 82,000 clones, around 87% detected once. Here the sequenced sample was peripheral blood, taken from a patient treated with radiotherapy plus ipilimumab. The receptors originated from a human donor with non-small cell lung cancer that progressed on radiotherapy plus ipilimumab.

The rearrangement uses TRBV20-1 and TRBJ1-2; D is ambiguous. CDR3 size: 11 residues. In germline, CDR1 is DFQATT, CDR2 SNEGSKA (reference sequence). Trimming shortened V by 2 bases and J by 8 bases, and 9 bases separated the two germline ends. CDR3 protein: CSARTAGGYTF. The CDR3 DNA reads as TGCAGTGCTAGAACCGCTGGCGGCTACACCTTC.

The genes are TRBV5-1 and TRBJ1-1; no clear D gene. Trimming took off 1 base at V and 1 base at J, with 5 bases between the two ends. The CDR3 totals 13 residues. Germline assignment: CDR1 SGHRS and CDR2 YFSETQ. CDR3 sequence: CASSLTGNTEAFF. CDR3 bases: TGCGCCAGCAGCTTGACGGGGAACACTGAAGCTTTCTTT.

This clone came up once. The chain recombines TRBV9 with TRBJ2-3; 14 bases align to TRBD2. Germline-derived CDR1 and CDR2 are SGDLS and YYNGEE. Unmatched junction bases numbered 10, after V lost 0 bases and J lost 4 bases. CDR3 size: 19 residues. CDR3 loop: CASSVDSGLAGVFPDTQYF. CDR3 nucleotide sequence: TGTGCCAGCAGCGTAGATTCGGGACTAGCGGGGGTCTTCCCAGATACGCAGTATTTT.

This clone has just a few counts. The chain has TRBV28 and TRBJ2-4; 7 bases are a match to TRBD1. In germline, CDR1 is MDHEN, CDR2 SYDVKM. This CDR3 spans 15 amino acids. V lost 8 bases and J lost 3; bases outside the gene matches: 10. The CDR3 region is CASSTLTGNKNIQYF. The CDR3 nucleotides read TGTGCCAGCTCCACCCTGACAGGGAACAAAAACATTCAGTACTTC.

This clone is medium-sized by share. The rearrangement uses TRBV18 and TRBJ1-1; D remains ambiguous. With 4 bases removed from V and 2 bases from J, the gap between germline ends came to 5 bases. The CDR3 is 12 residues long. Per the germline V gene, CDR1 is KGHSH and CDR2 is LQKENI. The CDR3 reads CASSQGNTEAFF. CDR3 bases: TGTGCCAGCTCACAGGGTAACACTGAAGCTTTCTTT. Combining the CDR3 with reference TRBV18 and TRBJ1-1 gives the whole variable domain NAGVMQNPRHLVRRRGQEARLRCSPMKGHSHVYWYRQLPEEGLKFMVYLQKENIIDESGMPKERFSAEFPKEGPSILRIQQVVRGDSAAYFCASSQGNTEAFFGQGTRLTVV.

CDR3 nucleotides: TGTGCCAGCAGCTTGGTTGGGCAGGGAAACACTGAAGCTTTCTTT. Encoded protein: CASSLVGQGNTEAFF. This rearrangement joins TRBV5-4 to TRBJ1-1; maybe TRBD1 (5 bases). Germline V lookup: CDR1 SGHNT, CDR2 YYREEE (reference sequence). V was cut by 0 bases and J by 2 bases, with 11 bases left in between. CDR3 length: 15 residues.

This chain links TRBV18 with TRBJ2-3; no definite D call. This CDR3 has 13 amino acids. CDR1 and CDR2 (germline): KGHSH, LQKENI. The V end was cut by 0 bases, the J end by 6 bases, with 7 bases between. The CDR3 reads CASSPPVLDTQYF. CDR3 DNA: TGTGCCAGCTCACCACCGGTATTGGATACGCAGTATTTT.

This CDR3 is CASSFRQGALNTEAFF. In DNA, the CDR3 is TGTGCCAGCAGCTTTCGACAGGGGGCCTTGAACACTGAAGCTTTCTTT. This chain links TRBV5-6 with TRBJ1-1; 10 bases agree with TRBD1. CDR3 length equals 16 residues. Looked up from germline, CDR1 is SGHDT and CDR2 is YYEEEE. After removal of 2 bases from V and 0 bases from J, the junction contained 4 bases not matched to a gene.

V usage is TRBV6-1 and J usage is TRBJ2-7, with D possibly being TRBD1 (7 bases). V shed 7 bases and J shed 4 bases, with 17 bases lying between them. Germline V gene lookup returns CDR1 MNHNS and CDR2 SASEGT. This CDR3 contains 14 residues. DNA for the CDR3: TGTGCCAGCAACTTCGGAGGGGGCGGGTACGAGCAGTACTTC. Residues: CASNFGGGGYEQYF.